One and the same sample provided the 4 T cell receptor beta chains below, sequenced in a study of blood T cell repertoires in COVID-19. Clones were sequenced by immunoSEQ multiplex PCR, and TCRdb holds only the in-frame ones, with some missing. The data hold 40,000 or so clones, with around nine tenths observed a single time. Sequencing input: peripheral blood. These receptors were collected from a human donor in a cohort sampled during active COVID-19.

The gene calls are TRBV7-2 and TRBJ2-7; D unresolved. The CDR3 extends over 13 amino acids. V was shortened by 2 bases and J by 7 bases, with 12 bases between the two germline ends. Germline CDR1 and CDR2: SGHTA and FQGNSA. CDR3 in amino acids: CASSLTRPVEQYF. As DNA, the CDR3 is TGTGCCAGCAGCTTAACGCGGCCGGTGGAGCAGTACTTC.

This chain joins TRBV4-1 and TRBJ2-1; 9 nucleotides agree with TRBD2. This CDR3 is 18 amino acids long. The ends lost 3 bases at V and 0 bases at J; junction bases unmatched: 9. Germline V lookup: CDR1 MGHRA, CDR2 YSYEKL. The DNA of the CDR3 is TGCGCCAGCAGCCACCCACCAGCGGGGGGTCCCTCCTACAATGAGCAGTTCTTC. It specifies CASSHPPAGGPSYNEQFF.

The chain joins TRBV6-2 or TRBV6-3 to TRBJ2-1; 15 bases are a match to TRBD2. V shed 4 bases and J 1 base; nucleotides not matched to a gene: 8. The CDR3 has 19 amino acids. Per the germline V gene, CDR1 is MNHEY and CDR2 is SVGEGT. CDR3 residues: CASSSRTSGGVGSYNEQFF. The CDR3 DNA sequence: TGTGCCAGCAGTTCGCGGACTAGCGGGGGGGTGGGTTCCTACAATGAGCAGTTCTTC.

This clone was observed a handful of times. This chain links TRBV18 with TRBJ1-3; maybe TRBD1 (6 bases). Trimming removed 6 bases from V and 0 bases from J, with 12 bases in between. Germline-derived CDR1 and CDR2 are KGHSH and LQKENI. The CDR3 contains 15 residues. The CDR3 sequence: CASSATGDSGNTIYF. The CDR3 DNA sequence: TGTGCCAGCTCCGCGACAGGAGACTCTGGAAACACCATATATTTT.